Below are 24 T cell receptor beta chains sequenced from a single sample in a study of blood T cells in healthy people across ages. For the second PCR, which ran for roughly 6 to 12 cycles, a sample-barcoded 5' primer and a J-beta primer mix were used. TCRdb recomputed calls from the 5' RACE reads with MiXCR, one row per CDR3 protein. This sample has hundreds of thousands of distinct CDR3 sequences, with around 49% found just once. The sequencing input was blood. The source is a woman in her sixties or seventies in good health.

V and J are TRBV5-1 and TRBJ2-1; a possible D gene is TRBD2 (6 bases). Trimming pared 0 bases from V and 0 bases from J, leaving 16 bases between. Germline V lookup: CDR1 SGHRS, CDR2 YFSETQ. The CDR3 sequence is 18 residues long. CDR3 coding DNA: TGCGCCAGCAGCTTGGGCCCCACTACTAGCCGCTCCTACAATGAGCAGTTCTTC. Encoded protein: CASSLGPTTSRSYNEQFF.

There are a few counts of this clonotype. The chain has TRBV27 and TRBJ2-7; D uncertain. The germline V gene encodes CDR1 MNHEY and CDR2 SMNVEV (reference sequence). The CDR3 covers 11 residues. V was trimmed by 2 bases and J by 10 bases, leaving 9 bases between them. The CDR3 loop reads CASSLVRPQYF. The CDR3 nucleotides read TGTGCCAGCAGTTTAGTTCGTCCCCAGTACTTC.

CDR3 in DNA: TGTGCCAGCAGCCTAGGACGATCGCAGTACTTC. This translates into CASSLGRSQYF. The chain couples TRBV14 to TRBJ2-7; no clear D gene. Per the germline V gene, CDR1 is SGHDN and CDR2 is FVKESK. With 4 bases removed from V and 9 bases from J, the gap between germline ends came to 10 bases. The CDR3 has 11 residues.

The chain recombines TRBV28 with TRBJ2-3; 13 bases align to TRBD2. Germline CDR1 is MDHEN and CDR2 is SYDVKM. V lost 8 bases and J lost 7; bases outside the gene matches: 9. CDR3 size: 15 residues. CDR3 nucleotides: TGTGCCAGCCGACGGACTAGCGGGAGTTTAAATACGCAGTATTTT. Amino acid sequence: CASRRTSGSLNTQYF. Looking up the rest from reference TRBV28 and TRBJ2-3 gives the full variable domain: DVKVTQSSRYLVKRTGEKVFLECVQDMDHENMFWYRQDPGLGLRLIYFSYDVKMKEKGDIPEGYSVSREKKERFSLILESASTNQTSMYLCASRRTSGSLNTQYFGPGTRLTVL.

The chain is built from TRBV5-6 and TRBJ1-4; possible D gene TRBD1, 6 bases. Germline V gives CDR1 SGHDT, CDR2 YYEEEE. The CDR3 spans 15 residues. The V end was cut by 4 bases, the J end by 8 bases, with 18 bases between. DNA of the CDR3: TGTGCCAGCAGCCTCGTACAGGGCTCTTGGGAAAAACTGTTTTTT. It is translated as CASSLVQGSWEKLFF.

V is TRBV10-3 and J is TRBJ2-6, with D perhaps matching TRBD2 (5 bases). Germline CDR1 ENHRY, CDR2 SYGVKD. V was pared by 0 bases and J by 0 bases, with 9 bases between. The CDR3 contains 17 residues. CDR3 nucleotides: TGTGCCATCAGTGAGTCAGGACTGAACTCTGGGGCCAACGTCCTGACTTTC. Protein product: CAISESGLNSGANVLTF.

This clonotype was seen a few times. The chain recombines TRBV28 with TRBJ2-4; possibly TRBD2 for D (5 bases). The CDR3 spans 16 residues. Trimming left V 4 bases short and J 1 base short, with 14 bases between. The germline V gene encodes CDR1 MDHEN and CDR2 SYDVKM. CDR3 in DNA: TGTGCCAGCAGTTCTAGAGGGCCTGTGGCCAAAAACATTCAGTACTTC. As protein: CASSSRGPVAKNIQYF.

This sequence joins TRBV29-1 and TRBJ1-5, with 8 bases aligning to TRBD1. V was pared by 6 bases and J by 4 bases, with 2 bases of the junction left unmatched. Per germline, CDR1 SQVTM and CDR2 ANQGSEA. The CDR3 consists of 12 residues. The CDR3 DNA follows: TGCAGCGTGTACAGGGGGAATCAGCCCCAGCATTTT. It codes for CSVYRGNQPQHF.

The count of this clonotype is one. The junction does not match germline at one end; this may be a read error. The J gene is TRBJ2-7, the V gene TRBV20-1; unclear D gene. Per the germline V gene, CDR1 is DFQATT and CDR2 is SNEGSKA (reference sequence). The CDR3 has 14 residues. This CDR3 is CSVRDQNLPYEQYF. The CDR3 DNA reads as TGCAGTGTTAGAGATCAGAACCTCCCCTACGAGCAGTACTTC.

This clonotype was found a few times. The chain couples TRBV7-9 to TRBJ2-1; 7 positions agree with TRBD1. The CDR3 consists of 14 residues. The germline gives CDR1 SEHNR, CDR2 FQNEAQ (reference sequence). J lost 5 bases, V lost 5 bases, and 6 bases had no gene match. CDR3 amino acids: CASSLGQINNEQFF. In DNA, the CDR3 is TGTGCCAGCAGCCTGGGACAGATCAACAATGAGCAGTTCTTC.

The rearrangement joins TRBV15 to TRBJ1-6; 11 bases align to TRBD1. This CDR3 is built from 17 residues. The germline V gene encodes CDR1 LNHNV and CDR2 YYDKDF (reference sequence). After removal of 7 bases from V and 13 bases from J, the junction contained 18 bases not matched to a gene. The CDR3 DNA reads TGTGCCACCAACTCAGGCCCCGTCGGGACAGGGGGACTTCCCCTCCACTTT. Protein product: CATNSGPVGTGGLPLHF.

The V call is TRBV18, the J call TRBJ2-1; 7 bases fit TRBD2. The CDR3 contains 12 residues. Losses at the gene ends were 0 bases for V and 13 bases for J; bases not matched to a gene: 3. CDR1 is KGHSH, CDR2 LQKENI, per germline. This CDR3 reads CASSPPTGGQFF. The CDR3 DNA reads as TGTGCCAGCTCACCACCTACGGGAGGCCAGTTCTTC.

This clonotype occurred a few times. The chain has TRBV12-3 or TRBV12-4 and TRBJ1-5, with 9 bases aligning to TRBD1. This CDR3 region has 15 residues. With 6 bases clipped from V and 2 bases from J, the junction kept 5 bases outside the gene matches. CDR3 sequence (DNA): TGTGCCAGCAGATCACAGGGGGCAGGCAATCAGCCCCAGCATTTT. The encoded protein is CASRSQGAGNQPQHF.

This chain joins TRBV3-1 and TRBJ1-4; 7 bases are a match to TRBD1. Germline CDR1 and CDR2: LGHDT and YNNKEL (reference sequence). The CDR3 totals 14 residues. J was trimmed by 8 bases and V by 6 bases; bases with no gene match: 9. CDR3 region: CASSHDRATEKLFF. CDR3 DNA sequence: TGTGCCAGCAGTCACGACAGGGCCACGGAAAAACTGTTTTTT.

The chain links TRBV29-1 to TRBJ1-2, with D possibly being TRBD1 (5 bases). This CDR3 has 14 residues. V was shortened by 4 bases and J by 7 bases, with 19 bases between the two germline ends. Germline V gene sequence: CDR1 SQVTM, CDR2 ANQGSEA. The DNA for the CDR3 is TGCAGCGTTGGTGAGGCAGGGTTACATGCTGGCTACACCTTC. Protein product: CSVGEAGLHAGYTF.

This clonotype has at least ten counts. The chain couples TRBV7-9 to TRBJ2-5, with 9 bases identical to TRBD2. This CDR3 contains 15 residues. CDR1 is SEHNR and CDR2 is FQNEAQ in the germline V gene (reference sequence). Unmatched junction bases numbered 8, after V lost 5 bases and J lost 4 bases. The CDR3 spells CASSVPTSGSETQYF. The CDR3 nucleotides read TGTGCCAGCAGCGTACCGACTAGCGGATCAGAGACCCAGTACTTC.

This sequence joins TRBV24-1 and TRBJ2-5; D not resolved. CDR1 and CDR2 (germline): KGHDR, SFDVKD. The germline V and J ends were trimmed by 3 bases and 3 bases, with 10 bases remaining between them. The CDR3 extends over 14 amino acids. In DNA, the CDR3 is TGTGCCACCAGTGATGCGGACCTAAAAGAGACCCAGTACTTC. Translating gives CATSDADLKETQYF.

This clonotype was detected only a few times. The genes are TRBV4-1 and TRBJ2-3; 8 bases map to TRBD1. The CDR3 covers 17 residues. The J segment lost 4 bases and the V segment lost 0 bases, leaving 9 bases of the junction unmatched. Germline-derived CDR1 and CDR2 are MGHRA and YSYEKL. CDR3: CASSQDGPGGRADTQYF. CDR3 DNA sequence: TGCGCCAGCAGCCAAGATGGACCAGGGGGCAGAGCAGATACGCAGTATTTT.

This clonotype was seen only a few times. This chain joins TRBV5-1 and TRBJ1-6; 8 bases align to TRBD1. The CDR3 extends over 18 amino acids. After removal of 3 bases from V and 0 bases from J, the junction contained 8 bases not matched to a gene. The germline gives CDR1 SGHRS, CDR2 YFSETQ. The CDR3 nucleotides are TGCGCCAGCAGCTCCGGGACAGGCTTACGCTCCTATAATTCACCCCTCCACTTT. This encodes CASSSGTGLRSYNSPLHF.

This clonotype was observed many times. The rearrangement links TRBV7-2 to TRBJ2-7, with D maybe TRBD1 (6 bases). Trimming pared 9 bases from V and 4 bases from J, leaving 13 bases between. Germline V lookup: CDR1 SGHTA, CDR2 FQGNSA. The CDR3 loop spans 12 amino acids. The DNA for the CDR3 is TGTGCCAGTAGTAGCAGGGGTTACGAGCAGTACTTC. It encodes CASSSRGYEQYF.

This chain connects TRBV4-3 to TRBJ1-1; D is perhaps TRBD1 (6 bases). Trimming removed 4 bases at V and 4 bases at J, with 13 bases between. The germline CDR1 and CDR2 sequences are LGHNA and YSLEER. The CDR3 is 14 residues long. The CDR3, as DNA: TGCGCCAGCAGCCTACAGGGTACAGGCACTGAAGCTTTCTTT. Residues: CASSLQGTGTEAFF.

This clonotype appeared many times. The chain couples TRBV7-2 to TRBJ2-5; D gene uncertain. Trimming took off 1 base at V and 4 bases at J, with 10 bases between the two ends. Germline values: CDR1 SGHTA, CDR2 FQGNSA. The CDR3 length is 14 residues. The DNA for the CDR3 is TGTGCCAGCAGCTTAGGTTACAGTGGAGAGACCCAGTACTTC. This sequence encodes CASSLGYSGETQYF.

The chain links TRBV18 to TRBJ2-5; 10 nucleotides agree with TRBD1. CDR3 length: 14 residues. Germline assignment: CDR1 KGHSH and CDR2 LQKENI. Trimming removed 5 bases from V and 11 bases from J; junction bases left unmatched: 11. The CDR3 loop is CASSARDRGLEQYF. The CDR3 DNA reads as TGTGCCAGCTCAGCCCGGGACAGGGGTTTGGAGCAGTACTTC.

The sample holds a few counts of this clonotype. The chain uses TRBV5-1 and TRBJ2-5; 8 nucleotides line up with TRBD1. There are 14 residues in the CDR3. The germline V gene has CDR1 SGHRS and CDR2 YFSETQ. The V gene end was trimmed by 0 bases and the J gene end by 6 bases; junction bases not matched to a gene: 4. CDR3 nucleotides: TGCGCCAGCAGCTTGGGGACAGGGTGGAAGACCCAGTACTTC. Amino acids: CASSLGTGWKTQYF.